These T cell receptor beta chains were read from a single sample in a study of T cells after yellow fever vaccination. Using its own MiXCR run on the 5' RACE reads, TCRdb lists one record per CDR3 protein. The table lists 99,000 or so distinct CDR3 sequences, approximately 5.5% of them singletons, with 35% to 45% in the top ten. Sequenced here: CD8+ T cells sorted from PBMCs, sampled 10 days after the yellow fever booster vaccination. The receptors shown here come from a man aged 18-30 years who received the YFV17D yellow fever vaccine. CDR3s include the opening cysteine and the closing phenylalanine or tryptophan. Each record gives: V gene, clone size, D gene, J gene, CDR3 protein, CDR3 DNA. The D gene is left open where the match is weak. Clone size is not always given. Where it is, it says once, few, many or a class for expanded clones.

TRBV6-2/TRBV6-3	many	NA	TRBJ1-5	CASSRQDDSNQPQHF	TGTGCCAGCAGTCGACAGGACGATAGCAATCAGCCCCAGCATTTT
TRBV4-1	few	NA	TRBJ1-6	CASSQTAGRRFINSPLHF	TGCGCCAGCAGCCAAACGGCAGGGCGCCGCTTTATTAATTCACCCCTCCACTTT
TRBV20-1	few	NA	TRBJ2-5	CSASELQETQYF	TGCAGTGCTAGTGAGCTCCAAGAGACCCAGTACTTC
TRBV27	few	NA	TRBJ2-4	CATKGPRGKNIQYF	TGTGCCACCAAGGGACCCCGGGGCAAAAACATTCAGTACTTC
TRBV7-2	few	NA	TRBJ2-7	CASSWSQRPVEQYF	TGTGCCAGCAGCTGGTCACAGAGACCTGTCGAGCAGTACTTC
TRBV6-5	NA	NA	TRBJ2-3	CASTRVASRTDTQYF	TGTGCCAGCACCAGGGTGGCTAGCCGCACAGATACGCAGTATTTT
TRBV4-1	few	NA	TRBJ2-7	CASSPGEGGYEQYF	TGCGCCAGCAGCCCCGGAGAAGGGGGCTACGAGCAGTACTTC
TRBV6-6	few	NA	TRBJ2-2	CASQGPTGVFTGELFF	TGTGCCAGTCAGGGACCGACCGGCGTTTTCACCGGGGAGCTGTTTTTT
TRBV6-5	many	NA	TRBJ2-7	CASSYSRGWHEQYF	TGTGCCAGCAGTTACTCGAGGGGTTGGCACGAGCAGTACTTC
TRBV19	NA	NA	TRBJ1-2	CASNAGGLGYTF	TGTGCCAGTAACGCGGGGGGCCTTGGCTACACCTTC
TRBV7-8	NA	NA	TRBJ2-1	CASSSLEPSLEQFF	TGTGCCAGCAGCTCCCTTGAGCCAAGTCTTGAGCAGTTCTTC
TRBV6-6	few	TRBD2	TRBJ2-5	CASSYTLAGGSQETQYF	TGTGCCAGCAGTTATACCCTAGCGGGGGGGAGTCAAGAGACCCAGTACTTC
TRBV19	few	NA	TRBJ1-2	CASSISEWGNYGYTF	TGTGCCAGTAGTATATCGGAGTGGGGGAACTATGGCTACACCTTC
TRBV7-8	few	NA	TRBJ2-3	CASSYGLREGRMSDTQYF	TGTGCCAGCAGCTATGGCTTACGCGAAGGGAGGATGTCCGATACGCAGTATTTT
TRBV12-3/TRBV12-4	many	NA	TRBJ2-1	CASRADIHEQFF	TGTGCCAGCAGGGCGGACATCCATGAGCAGTTCTTC
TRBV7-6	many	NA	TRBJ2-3	CASSWGDTQYF	TGTGCCAGCAGCTGGGGGGATACGCAGTATTTT
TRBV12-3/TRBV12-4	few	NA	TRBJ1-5	CASRGGGWGSNQPQHF	TGTGCCAGCCGAGGGGGGGGATGGGGAAGCAATCAGCCCCAGCATTTT
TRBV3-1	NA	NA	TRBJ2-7	CASSQVIYEQYF	TGTGCCAGCAGCCAAGTCATCTACGAGCAGTACTTC
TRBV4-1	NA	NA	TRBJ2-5	CASSPKNGGRWNYQETQYF	TGCGCCAGCAGCCCCAAGAACGGGGGGCGGTGGAATTACCAAGAGACCCAGTACTTC
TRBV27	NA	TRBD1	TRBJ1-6	CASSSVGGQGLSPLHF	TGTGCCAGCAGTTCGGTGGGGGGACAGGGCCTTTCACCCCTCCACTTT
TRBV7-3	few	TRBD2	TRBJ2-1	CASSLSLAAYNEQFF	TGTGCCAGCAGCTTAAGTCTAGCGGCCTACAATGAGCAGTTCTTC
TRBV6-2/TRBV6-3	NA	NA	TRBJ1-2	CASTPGAYGYTF	TGTGCCAGCACCCCTGGCGCCTATGGCTACACCTTC